This T cell receptor beta chain appears in the sequencing data of a study of Ad26.COV2.S vaccination and SARS-CoV-2 variants. Study background: Donor had been placed in the Ad26.COV2.S arm of the COV1001 trial.

Study outcomes and limitations: The study found higher spike-specific TCR breadth in vaccine than placebo recipients.

About this clone: The antigen remains undetermined.

Treatment meaning: around 19 received Ad26.COV2.S at low or high dose, single or two shots; about five received placebo; per-sample allocation not given. Each sample was drawn 63 days after the first injection (of vaccine or placebo). An 18-55-year-old adult in Boston served as donor. Profiling relied on immunoSEQ multiplex PCR, and the TCRdb table lists in-frame clones only, not all of them. This table holds about 350,000 clones, 70% to 90% found once. This CDR3 has 17 residues. Germline trimming cut 6 bases from V and 0 bases from J; bases unmatched to any gene: 12. The germline CDR1 and CDR2 sequences are MNHEY and SMNVEV (reference sequence).

V and J are TRBV27 and TRBJ1-2, with 8 bases that match TRBD1. The origin of this receptor is a person between 18 and 60 years old who received the Ad26.COV2.S COVID-19 vaccine or a placebo. The sequencing here drew on peripheral blood, taken in a trial of Ad26.COV2.S vaccine versus placebo. The CDR3 here is CASSPATGASANYGYTF. DNA of the CDR3: TGTGCCAGCAGCCCCGCGACAGGGGCTTCAGCTAACTATGGCTACACCTTC.